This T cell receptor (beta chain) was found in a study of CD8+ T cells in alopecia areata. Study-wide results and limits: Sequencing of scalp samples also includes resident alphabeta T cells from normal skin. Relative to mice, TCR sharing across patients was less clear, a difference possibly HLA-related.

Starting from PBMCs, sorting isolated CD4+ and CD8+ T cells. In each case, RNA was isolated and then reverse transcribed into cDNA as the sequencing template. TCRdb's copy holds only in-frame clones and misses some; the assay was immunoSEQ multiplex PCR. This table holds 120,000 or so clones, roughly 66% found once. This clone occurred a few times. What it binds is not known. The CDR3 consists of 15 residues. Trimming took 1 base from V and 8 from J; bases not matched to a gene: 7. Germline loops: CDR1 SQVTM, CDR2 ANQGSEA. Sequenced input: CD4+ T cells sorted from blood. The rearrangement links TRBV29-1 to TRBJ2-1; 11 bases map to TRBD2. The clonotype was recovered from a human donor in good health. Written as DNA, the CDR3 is TGCAGCGTTGAAGGGACTAGCGGGCGGATGGATGAGCAGTTCTTC. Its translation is CSVEGTSGRMDEQFF.